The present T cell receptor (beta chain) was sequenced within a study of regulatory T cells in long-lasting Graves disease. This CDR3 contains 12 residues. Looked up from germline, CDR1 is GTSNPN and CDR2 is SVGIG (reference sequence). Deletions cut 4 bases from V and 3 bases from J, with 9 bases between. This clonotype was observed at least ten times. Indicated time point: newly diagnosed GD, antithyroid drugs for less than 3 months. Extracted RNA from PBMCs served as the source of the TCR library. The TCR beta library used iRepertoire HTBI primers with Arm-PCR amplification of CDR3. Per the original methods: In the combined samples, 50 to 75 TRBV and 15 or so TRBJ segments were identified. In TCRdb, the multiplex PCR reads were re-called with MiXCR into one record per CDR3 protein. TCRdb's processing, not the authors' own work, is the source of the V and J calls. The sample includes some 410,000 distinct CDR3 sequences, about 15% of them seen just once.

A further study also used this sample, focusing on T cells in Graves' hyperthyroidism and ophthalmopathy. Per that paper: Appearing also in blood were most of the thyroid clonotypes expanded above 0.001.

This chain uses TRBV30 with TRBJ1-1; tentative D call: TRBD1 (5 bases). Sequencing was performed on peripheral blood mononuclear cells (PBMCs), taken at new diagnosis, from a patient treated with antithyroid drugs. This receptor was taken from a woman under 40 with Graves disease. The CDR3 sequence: CAWNRQHTEAFF. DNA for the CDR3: TGTGCCTGGAACAGGCAGCACACTGAAGCTTTCTTT. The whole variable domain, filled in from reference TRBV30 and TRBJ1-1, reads SQTIHQWPATLVQPVGSPLSLECTVEGTSNPNLYWYRQAAGRGLQLLFYSVGIGQISSEVPQNLSASRPQDRQFILSSKKLLLSDSGFYLCAWNRQHTEAFFGQGTRLTVV.